This T cell receptor (beta chain) was sequenced for a study of blood T cell repertoires in COVID-19. Across the whole study: Samples of COVID-19 (acute and convalescent) were obtained from the United States, Italy and Spain. Nucleic acid was either cDNA or gDNA, and it came from T cells, B-cell-depleted T cells, or PBMCs.

In the authors' workflow: Amplified reference gene primers provided the basis for estimating nucleated cell counts. Using immunoSEQ multiplex PCR, the repertoire was profiled, and TCRdb retains in-frame clones only, with some absent. V and J calls and clone size are as listed in that table; D and trimming were resolved from the DNA. Here the sample spans over 400,000 clones, just over 85% being singletons. Looked up from germline, CDR1 is LNHDA and CDR2 is SQIVND (reference sequence). The CDR3 loop spans 16 amino acids. V gave up 4 bases and J gave up 3 bases; unmatched junction bases: 12. V gene TRBV19 combines with J gene TRBJ2-7; 7 nucleotides line up with TRBD1. The specimen was peripheral blood. The source is a woman between 25 and 40 years old with active or convalescent COVID-19. CDR3 residues: CASSKGAAVTHYEQYF. Here the CDR3 DNA reads TGTGCCAGTAGTAAGGGGGCCGCGGTGACTCACTACGAGCAGTACTTC.